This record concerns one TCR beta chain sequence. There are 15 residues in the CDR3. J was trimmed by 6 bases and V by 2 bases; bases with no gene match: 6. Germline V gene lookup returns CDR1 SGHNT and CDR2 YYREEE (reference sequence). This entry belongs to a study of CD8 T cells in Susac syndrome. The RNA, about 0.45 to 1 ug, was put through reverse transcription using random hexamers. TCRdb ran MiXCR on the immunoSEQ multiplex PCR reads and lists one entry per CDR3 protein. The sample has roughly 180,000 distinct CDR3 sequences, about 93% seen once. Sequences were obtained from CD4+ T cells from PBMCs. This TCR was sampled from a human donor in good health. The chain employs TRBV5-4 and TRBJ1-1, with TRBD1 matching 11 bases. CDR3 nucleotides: TGTGCCAGCAGCTTAGGACAGGGGGCGCACGCTGAAGCTTTCTTT. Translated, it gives CASSLGQGAHAEAFF.